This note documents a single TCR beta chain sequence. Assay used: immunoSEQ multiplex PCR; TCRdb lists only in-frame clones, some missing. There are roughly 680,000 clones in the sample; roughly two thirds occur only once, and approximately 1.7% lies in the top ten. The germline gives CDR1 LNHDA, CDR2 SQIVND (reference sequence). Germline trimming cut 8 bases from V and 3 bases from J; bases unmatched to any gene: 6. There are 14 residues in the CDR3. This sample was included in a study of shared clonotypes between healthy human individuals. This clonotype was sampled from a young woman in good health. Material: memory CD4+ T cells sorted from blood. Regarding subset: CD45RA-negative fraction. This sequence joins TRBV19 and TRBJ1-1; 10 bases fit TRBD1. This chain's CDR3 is CASLDRGRYTEAFF. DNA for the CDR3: TGTGCCAGTTTGGACAGGGGGAGGTACACTGAAGCTTTCTTT.